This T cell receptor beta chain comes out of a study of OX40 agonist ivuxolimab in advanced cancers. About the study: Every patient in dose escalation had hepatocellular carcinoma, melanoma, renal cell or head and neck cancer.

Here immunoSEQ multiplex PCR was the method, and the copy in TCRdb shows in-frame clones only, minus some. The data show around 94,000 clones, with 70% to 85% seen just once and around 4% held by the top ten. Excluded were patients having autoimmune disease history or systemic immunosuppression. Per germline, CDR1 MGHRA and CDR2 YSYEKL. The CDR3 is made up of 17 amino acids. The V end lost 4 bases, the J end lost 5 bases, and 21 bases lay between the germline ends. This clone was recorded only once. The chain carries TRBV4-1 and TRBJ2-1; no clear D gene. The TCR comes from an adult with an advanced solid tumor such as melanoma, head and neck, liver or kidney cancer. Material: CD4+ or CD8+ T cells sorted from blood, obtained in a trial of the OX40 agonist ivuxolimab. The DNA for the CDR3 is TGCGCCAGCAGCCGACTCGCCGCAGTCGGATTGAACAATGAGCAGTTCTTC. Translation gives CASSRLAAVGLNNEQFF.